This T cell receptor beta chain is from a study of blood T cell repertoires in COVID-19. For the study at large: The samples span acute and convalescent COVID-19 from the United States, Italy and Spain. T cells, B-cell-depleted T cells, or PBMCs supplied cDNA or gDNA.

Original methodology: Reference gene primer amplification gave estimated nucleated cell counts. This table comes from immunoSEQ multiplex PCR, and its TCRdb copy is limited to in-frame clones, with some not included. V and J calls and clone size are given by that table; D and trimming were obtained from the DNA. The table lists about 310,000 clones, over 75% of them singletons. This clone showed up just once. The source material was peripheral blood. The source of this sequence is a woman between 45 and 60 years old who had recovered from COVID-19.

CDR3 sequence: CASSYGPGYGYTF. Here the CDR3 DNA reads TGTGCCAGCAGTTACGGGCCCGGCTATGGCTACACCTTC. J is TRBJ1-2 and V is TRBV6-5; unclear D gene. Germline V gene data show CDR1 as MNHEY and CDR2 as SVGAGI. Trimming removed 2 bases at V and 4 bases at J, with 8 bases between. This CDR3 spans 13 amino acids.